This TCR beta chain appears in the sequencing data of a study of blood T cell repertoires in COVID-19. Study context: Collection of acute and convalescent COVID-19 samples took place in the United States, Italy and Spain.

Original methodology: Estimation of nucleated cell counts relied on the amplification of reference gene primers. Clones were read by immunoSEQ multiplex PCR, and TCRdb kept only the in-frame ones, dropping some. That table supplies the V and J calls and clone size; D and trimming were determined from the DNA. The sample gives a few hundred thousand clones, 87% of which show up once; roughly a tenth is in the top ten. Germline V gene sequence: CDR1 MDHEN, CDR2 SYDVKM. V was pared by 2 bases and J by 3 bases, with 12 bases of the junction left unmatched. This CDR3 comprises 17 residues. The receptor was derived from a woman between 45 and 60 years old who had recovered from COVID-19. Sequencing used PBMCs or T cells enriched from blood (not recorded which). The chain couples TRBV28 to TRBJ1-2, with 7 bases matching TRBD1. CDR3 region: CASSLRAPGQGDYGYTF. The CDR3 nucleotides read TGTGCCAGCAGTTTAAGGGCCCCGGGCCAGGGGGACTATGGCTACACCTTC.